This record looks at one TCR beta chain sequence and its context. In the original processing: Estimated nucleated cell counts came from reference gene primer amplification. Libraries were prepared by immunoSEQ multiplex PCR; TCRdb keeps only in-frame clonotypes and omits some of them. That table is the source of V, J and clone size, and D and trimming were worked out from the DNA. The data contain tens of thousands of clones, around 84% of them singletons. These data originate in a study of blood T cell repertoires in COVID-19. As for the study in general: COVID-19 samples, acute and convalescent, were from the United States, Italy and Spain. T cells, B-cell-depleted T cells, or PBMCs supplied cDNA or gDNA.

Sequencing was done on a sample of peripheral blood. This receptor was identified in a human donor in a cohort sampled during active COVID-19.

In DNA form, the CDR3 reads TGTGCCAGCAGACAGGGCGGGTCCGGGGAGCTGTTTTTT. Amino acid sequence: CASRQGGSGELFF. V usage is TRBV7-9 and J usage is TRBJ2-2, with D possibly matching TRBD1 (6 bases). Trimming pared 6 bases from V and 6 bases from J, leaving 11 bases between. The CDR3 has 13 residues. Germline V CDR1 and CDR2: SEHNR, FQNEAQ (reference sequence).